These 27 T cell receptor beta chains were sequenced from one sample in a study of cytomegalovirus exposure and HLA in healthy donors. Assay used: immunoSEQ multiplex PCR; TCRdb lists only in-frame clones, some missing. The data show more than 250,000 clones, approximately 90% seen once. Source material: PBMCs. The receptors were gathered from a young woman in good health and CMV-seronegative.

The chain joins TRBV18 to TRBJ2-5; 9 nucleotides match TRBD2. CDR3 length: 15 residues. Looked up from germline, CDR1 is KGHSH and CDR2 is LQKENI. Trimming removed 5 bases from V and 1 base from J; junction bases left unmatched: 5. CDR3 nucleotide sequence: TGTGCCAGCTCAACCAGGACTAGCGCCCAAGAGACCCAGTACTTC. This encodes CASSTRTSAQETQYF. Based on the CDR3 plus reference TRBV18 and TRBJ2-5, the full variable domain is NAGVMQNPRHLVRRRGQEARLRCSPMKGHSHVYWYRQLPEEGLKFMVYLQKENIIDESGMPKERFSAEFPKEGPSILRIQQVVRGDSAAYFCASSTRTSAQETQYFGPGTRLLVL.

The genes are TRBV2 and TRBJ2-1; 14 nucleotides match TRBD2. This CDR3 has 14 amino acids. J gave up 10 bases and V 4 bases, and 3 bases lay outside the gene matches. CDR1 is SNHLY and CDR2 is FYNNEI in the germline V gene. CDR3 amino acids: CASSGLAGGPEQFF. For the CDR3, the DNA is TGTGCCAGCAGTGGACTAGCGGGAGGGCCGGAGCAGTTCTTC. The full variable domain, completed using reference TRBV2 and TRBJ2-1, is EPEVTQTPSHQVTQMGQEVILRCVPISNHLYFYWYRQILGQKVEFLVSFYNNEISEKSEIFDDQFSVERPDGSNFTLKIRSTKLEDSAMYFCASSGLAGGPEQFFGPGTRLTVL.

The chain's CDR3 is CASSLEGAGTGGDYGYTF. DNA for the CDR3: TGTGCCAGCAGCTTAGAGGGAGCAGGGACAGGGGGCGACTATGGCTACACCTTC. The chain joins TRBV7-9 to TRBJ1-2; 12 bases are a match to TRBD1. The V gene end was trimmed by 1 base and the J gene end by 3 bases; junction bases not matched to a gene: 9. Germline V lookup: CDR1 SEHNR, CDR2 FQNEAQ (reference sequence). The CDR3 runs to 18 residues.

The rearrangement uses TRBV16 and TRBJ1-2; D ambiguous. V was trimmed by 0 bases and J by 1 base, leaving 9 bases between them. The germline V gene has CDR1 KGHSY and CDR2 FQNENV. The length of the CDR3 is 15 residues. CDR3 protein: CASSQSPQVNYGYTF. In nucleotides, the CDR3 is TGTGCCAGCAGCCAATCGCCCCAGGTTAACTATGGCTACACCTTC.

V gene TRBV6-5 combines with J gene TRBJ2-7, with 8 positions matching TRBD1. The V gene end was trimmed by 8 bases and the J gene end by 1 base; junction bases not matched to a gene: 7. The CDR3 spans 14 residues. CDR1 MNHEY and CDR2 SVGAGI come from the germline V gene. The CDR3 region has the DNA TGTGCCAGCTCGACAGGGGTCCCATCCTACGAGCAGTACTTC. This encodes CASSTGVPSYEQYF.

CDR3 amino acids: CSVLGSARTGELFF. The CDR3 bases are TGCAGCGTTCTCGGTAGCGCGAGGACCGGGGAGCTGTTTTTT. This sequence joins TRBV29-1 and TRBJ2-2; D possibly corresponds to TRBD2 (5 bases). V was trimmed by 5 bases and J by 5 bases, leaving 15 bases between them. This CDR3 contains 14 residues. CDR1 and CDR2 (germline): SQVTM, ANQGSEA.

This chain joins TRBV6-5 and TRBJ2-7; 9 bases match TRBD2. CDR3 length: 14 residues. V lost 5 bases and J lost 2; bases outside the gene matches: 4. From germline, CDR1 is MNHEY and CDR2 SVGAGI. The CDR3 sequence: CASSRREGPYEQYF. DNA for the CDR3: TGTGCCAGCAGTCGGCGGGAGGGCCCCTACGAGCAGTACTTC.

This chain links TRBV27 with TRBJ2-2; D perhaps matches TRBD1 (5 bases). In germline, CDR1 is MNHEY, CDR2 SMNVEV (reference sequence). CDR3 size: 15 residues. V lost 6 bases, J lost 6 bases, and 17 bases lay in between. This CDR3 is CASRVFAAQAGELFF. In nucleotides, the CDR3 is TGTGCCAGCAGGGTGTTTGCGGCACAGGCCGGGGAGCTGTTTTTT.

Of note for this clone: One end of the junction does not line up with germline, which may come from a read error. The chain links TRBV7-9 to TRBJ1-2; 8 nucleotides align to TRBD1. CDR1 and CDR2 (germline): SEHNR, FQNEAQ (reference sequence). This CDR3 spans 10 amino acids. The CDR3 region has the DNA TGTGCCAGCAGCTTTTTGGACAGGGACTTC. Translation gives CASSFLDRDF. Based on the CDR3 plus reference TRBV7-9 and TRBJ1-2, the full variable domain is DTGVSQNPRHKITKRGQNVTFRCDPISEHNRLYWYRQTLGQGPEFLTYFQNEAQLEKSRLLSDRFSAERPKGSFSTLEIQRTEQGDSAMYLCASSFLDRDFGSGTRLTVV.

The CDR3 protein is CASSVGASGTNTDTQYF. The CDR3 coding sequence is TGTGCCAGCAGCGTAGGGGCTAGCGGAACTAACACAGATACGCAGTATTTT. V and J are TRBV9 and TRBJ2-3; 7 nucleotides align to TRBD2. Germline V lookup: CDR1 SGDLS, CDR2 YYNGEE. The CDR3 is made up of 17 amino acids. The J segment lost 2 bases and the V segment lost 0 bases, leaving 9 bases of the junction unmatched.

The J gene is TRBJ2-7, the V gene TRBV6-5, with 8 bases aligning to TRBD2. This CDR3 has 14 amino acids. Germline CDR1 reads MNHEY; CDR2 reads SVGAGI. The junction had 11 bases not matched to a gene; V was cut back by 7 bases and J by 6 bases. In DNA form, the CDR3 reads TGTGCCAGCACCCCCGGAGCGGGAGCCGTCGAGCAGTACTTC. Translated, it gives CASTPGAGAVEQYF.

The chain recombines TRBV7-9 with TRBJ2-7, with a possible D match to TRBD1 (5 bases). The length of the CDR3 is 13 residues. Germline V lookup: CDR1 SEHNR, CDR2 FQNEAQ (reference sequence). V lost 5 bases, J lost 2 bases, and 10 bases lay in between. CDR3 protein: CASSTPGTYEQYF. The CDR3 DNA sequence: TGTGCCAGCAGCACCCCAGGGACCTACGAGCAGTACTTC.

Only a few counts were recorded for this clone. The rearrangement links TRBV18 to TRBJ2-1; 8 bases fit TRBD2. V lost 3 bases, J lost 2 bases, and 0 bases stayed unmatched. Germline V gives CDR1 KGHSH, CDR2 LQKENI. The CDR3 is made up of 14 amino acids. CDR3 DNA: TGTGCCAGCTCACCGACTAGCGCCTACAATGAGCAGTTCTTC. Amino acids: CASSPTSAYNEQFF.

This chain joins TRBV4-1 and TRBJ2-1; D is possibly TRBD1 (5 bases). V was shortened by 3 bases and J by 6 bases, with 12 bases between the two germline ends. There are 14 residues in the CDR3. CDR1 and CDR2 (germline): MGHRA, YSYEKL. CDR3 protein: CASSHQARVNEQFF. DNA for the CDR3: TGCGCCAGCAGCCACCAGGCCAGGGTCAATGAGCAGTTCTTC.

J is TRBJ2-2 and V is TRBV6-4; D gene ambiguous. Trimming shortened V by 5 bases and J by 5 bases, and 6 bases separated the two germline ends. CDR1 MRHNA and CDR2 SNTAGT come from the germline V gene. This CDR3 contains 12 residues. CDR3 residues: CASSHGTGELFF. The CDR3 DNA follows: TGTGCCAGCAGTCACGGGACCGGGGAGCTGTTTTTT.

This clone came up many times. This chain's CDR3 is CASSYGQANTGELFF. The CDR3 nucleotides read TGTGCCAGCAGCTATGGTCAGGCGAACACCGGGGAGCTGTTTTTT. The chain recombines TRBV11-3 with TRBJ2-2; D ambiguous. Germline CDR1 SGHNT, CDR2 YENEEA. Trimming stripped 4 bases from V and 0 bases from J, with 9 bases between. The CDR3 sequence is 15 residues long.

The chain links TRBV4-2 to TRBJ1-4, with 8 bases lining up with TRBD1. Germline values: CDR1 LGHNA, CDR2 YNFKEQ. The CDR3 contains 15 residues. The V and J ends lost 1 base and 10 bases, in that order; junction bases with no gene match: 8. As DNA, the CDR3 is TGTGCCAGCAGCCAAGCGGACAGGGATTCCCGAAAACTGTTTTTT. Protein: CASSQADRDSRKLFF.

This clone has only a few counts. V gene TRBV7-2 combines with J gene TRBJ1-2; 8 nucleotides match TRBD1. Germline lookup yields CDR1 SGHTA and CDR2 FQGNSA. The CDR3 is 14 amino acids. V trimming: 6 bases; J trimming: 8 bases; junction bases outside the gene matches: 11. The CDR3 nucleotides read TGTGCCAGCAGTGCACGGACAGGGTTGGAGGGCTACACCTTC. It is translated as CASSARTGLEGYTF.

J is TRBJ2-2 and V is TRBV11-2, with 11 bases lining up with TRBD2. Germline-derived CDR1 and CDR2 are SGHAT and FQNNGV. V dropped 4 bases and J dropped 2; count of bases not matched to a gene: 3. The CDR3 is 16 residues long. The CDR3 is CASSSLAGGNTGELFF. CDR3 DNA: TGTGCCAGCAGCTCCCTAGCGGGAGGAAACACCGGGGAGCTGTTTTTT.

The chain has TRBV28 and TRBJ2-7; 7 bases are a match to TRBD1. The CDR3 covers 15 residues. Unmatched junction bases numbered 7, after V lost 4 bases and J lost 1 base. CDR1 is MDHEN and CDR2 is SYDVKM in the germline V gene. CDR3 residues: CASSSTDRPSYEQYF. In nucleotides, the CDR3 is TGTGCCAGCAGTTCTACGGACAGGCCATCCTACGAGCAGTACTTC.

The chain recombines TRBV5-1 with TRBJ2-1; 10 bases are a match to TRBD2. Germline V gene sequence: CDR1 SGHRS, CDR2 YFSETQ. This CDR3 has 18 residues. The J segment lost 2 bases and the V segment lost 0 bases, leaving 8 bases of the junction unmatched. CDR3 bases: TGCGCCAGCAGCTTGGAAGCTAGCGGGAGCCGGACCTACAATGAGCAGTTCTTC. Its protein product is CASSLEASGSRTYNEQFF.

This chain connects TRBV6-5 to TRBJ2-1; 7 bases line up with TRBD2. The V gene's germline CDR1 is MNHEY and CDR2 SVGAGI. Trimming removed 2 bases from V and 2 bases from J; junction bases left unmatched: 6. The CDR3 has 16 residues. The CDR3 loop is CASSYGASGTYNEQFF. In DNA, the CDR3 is TGTGCCAGCAGTTACGGGGCTAGCGGAACCTACAATGAGCAGTTCTTC.

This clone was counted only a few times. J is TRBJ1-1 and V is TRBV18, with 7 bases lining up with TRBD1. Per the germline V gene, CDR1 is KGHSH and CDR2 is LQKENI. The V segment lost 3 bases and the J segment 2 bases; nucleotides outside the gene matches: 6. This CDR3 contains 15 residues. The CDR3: CASSPWTGANTEAFF. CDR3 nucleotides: TGTGCCAGCTCACCCTGGACAGGCGCAAACACTGAAGCTTTCTTT.

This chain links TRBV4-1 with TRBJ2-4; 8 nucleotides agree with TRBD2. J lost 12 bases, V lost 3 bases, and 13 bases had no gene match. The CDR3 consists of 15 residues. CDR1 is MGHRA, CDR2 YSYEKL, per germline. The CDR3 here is CASSHLEAGGKDQYF. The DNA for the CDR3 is TGCGCCAGCAGCCACCTAGAGGCGGGAGGCAAGGATCAGTACTTC.

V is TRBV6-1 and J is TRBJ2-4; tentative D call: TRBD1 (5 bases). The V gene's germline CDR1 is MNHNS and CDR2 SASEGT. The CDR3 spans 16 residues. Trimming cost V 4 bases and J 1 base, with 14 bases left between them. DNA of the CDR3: TGTGCCAGCAGTGGTCCAGGGTCTAGGGCCAAAAACATTCAGTACTTC. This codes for CASSGPGSRAKNIQYF.

CDR3 coding DNA: TGTGCCAGCAGCTGGCTAGCGGGTTACAATGAGCAGTTCTTC. This sequence encodes CASSWLAGYNEQFF. The chain combines TRBV7-9 with TRBJ2-1; 8 nucleotides align to TRBD2. Germline CDR1 SEHNR, CDR2 FQNEAQ (reference sequence). V dropped 4 bases and J dropped 4; count of bases not matched to a gene: 3. CDR3 length: 14 amino acids.

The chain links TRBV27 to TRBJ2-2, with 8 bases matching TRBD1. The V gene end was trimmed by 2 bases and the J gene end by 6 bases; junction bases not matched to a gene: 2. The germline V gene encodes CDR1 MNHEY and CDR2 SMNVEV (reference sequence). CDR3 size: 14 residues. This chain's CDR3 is CASSLQGAPGELFF. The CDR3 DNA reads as TGTGCCAGCAGTTTACAGGGGGCTCCCGGGGAGCTGTTTTTT.